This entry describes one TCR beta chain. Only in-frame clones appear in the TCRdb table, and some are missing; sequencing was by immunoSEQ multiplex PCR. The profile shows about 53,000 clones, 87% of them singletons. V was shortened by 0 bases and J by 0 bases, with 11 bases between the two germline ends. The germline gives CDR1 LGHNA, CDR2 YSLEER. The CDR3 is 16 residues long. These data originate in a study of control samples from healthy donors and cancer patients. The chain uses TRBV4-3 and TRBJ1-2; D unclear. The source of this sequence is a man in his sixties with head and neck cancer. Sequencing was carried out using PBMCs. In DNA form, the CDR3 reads TGCGCCAGCAGCCAAGATCGTGGGTATTCTAACTATGGCTACACCTTC. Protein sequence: CASSQDRGYSNYGYTF.